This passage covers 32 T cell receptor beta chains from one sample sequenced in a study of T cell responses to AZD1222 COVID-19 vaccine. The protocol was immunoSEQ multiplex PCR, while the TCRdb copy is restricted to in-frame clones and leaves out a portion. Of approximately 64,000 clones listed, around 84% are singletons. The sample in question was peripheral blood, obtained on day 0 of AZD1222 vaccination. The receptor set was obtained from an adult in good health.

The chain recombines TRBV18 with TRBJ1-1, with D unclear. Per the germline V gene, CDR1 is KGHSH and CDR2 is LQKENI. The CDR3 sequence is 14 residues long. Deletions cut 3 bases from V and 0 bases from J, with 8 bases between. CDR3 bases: TGTGCCAGCTCACCTCCAGTGATGAACACTGAAGCTTTCTTT. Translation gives CASSPPVMNTEAFF.

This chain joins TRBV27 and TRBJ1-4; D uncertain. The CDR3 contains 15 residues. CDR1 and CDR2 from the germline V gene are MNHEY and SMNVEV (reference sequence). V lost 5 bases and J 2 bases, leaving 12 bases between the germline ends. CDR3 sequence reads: CASSLMGFTNEKLFF. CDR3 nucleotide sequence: TGTGCCAGCAGTCTTATGGGTTTTACTAATGAAAAACTGTTTTTT.

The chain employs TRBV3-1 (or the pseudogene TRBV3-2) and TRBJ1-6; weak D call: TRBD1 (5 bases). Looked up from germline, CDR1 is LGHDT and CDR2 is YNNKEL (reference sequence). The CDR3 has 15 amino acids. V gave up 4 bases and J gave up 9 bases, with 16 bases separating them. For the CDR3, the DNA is TGTGCCAGCAGCCGCGGGGACGGAATAGGTTCACCCCTCCACTTT. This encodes CASSRGDGIGSPLHF.

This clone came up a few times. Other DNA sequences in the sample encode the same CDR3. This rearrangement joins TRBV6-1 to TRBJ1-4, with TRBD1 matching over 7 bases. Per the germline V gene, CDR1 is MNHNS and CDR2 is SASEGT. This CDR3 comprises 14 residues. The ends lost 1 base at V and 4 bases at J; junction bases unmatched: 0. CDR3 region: CASSEGQGNEKLFF. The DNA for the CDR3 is TGTGCCAGCAGTGAAGGACAGGGTAATGAAAAACTGTTTTTT.

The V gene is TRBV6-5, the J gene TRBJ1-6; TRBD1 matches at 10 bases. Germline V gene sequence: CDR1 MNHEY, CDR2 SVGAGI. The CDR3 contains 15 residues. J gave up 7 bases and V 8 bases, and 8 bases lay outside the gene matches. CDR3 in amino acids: CASSQRQGANSPLHF. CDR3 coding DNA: TGTGCCAGCTCCCAACGACAGGGGGCGAATTCACCCCTCCACTTT.

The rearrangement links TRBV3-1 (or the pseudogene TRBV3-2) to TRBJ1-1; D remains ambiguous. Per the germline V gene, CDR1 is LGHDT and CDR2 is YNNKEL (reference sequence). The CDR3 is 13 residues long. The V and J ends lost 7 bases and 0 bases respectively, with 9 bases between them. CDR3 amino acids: CASTSGLNTEAFF. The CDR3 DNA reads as TGTGCCAGCACGTCCGGGTTGAACACTGAAGCTTTCTTT.

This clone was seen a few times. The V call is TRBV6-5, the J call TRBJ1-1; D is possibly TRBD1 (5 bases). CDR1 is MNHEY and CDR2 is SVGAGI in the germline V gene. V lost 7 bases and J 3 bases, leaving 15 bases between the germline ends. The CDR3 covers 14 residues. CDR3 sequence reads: CASTSAGSDTEAFF. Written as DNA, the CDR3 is TGTGCCAGCACCAGTGCAGGGTCGGACACTGAAGCTTTCTTT.

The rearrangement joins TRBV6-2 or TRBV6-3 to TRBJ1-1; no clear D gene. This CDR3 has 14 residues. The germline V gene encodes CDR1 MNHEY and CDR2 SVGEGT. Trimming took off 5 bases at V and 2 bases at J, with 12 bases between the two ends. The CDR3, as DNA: TGTGCCAGCAGTCCCCAGAGAGTAAACACTGAAGCTTTCTTT. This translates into CASSPQRVNTEAFF.

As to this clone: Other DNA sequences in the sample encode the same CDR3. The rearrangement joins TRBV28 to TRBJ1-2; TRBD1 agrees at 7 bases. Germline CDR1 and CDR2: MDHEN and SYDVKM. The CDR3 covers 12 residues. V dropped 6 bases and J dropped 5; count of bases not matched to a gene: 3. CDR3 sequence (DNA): TGTGCCAGCAGCTTACAGGGGTATGGCTACACCTTC. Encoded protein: CASSLQGYGYTF.

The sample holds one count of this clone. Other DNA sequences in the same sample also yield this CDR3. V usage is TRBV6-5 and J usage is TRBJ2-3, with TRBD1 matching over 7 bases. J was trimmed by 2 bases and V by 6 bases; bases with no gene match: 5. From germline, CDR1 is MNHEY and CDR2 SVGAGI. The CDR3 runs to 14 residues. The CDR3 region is CASSRDRVTDTQYF. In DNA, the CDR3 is TGTGCCAGCAGCCGAGACAGGGTCACAGATACGCAGTATTTT.

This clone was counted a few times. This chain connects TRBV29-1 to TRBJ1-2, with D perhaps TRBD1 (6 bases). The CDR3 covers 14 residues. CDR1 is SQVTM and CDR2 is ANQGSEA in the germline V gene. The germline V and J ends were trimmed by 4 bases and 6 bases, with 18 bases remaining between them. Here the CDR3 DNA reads TGCAGCGTTGTCTCGTTAGCGACAGGAGATGGCTACACCTTC. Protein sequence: CSVVSLATGDGYTF.

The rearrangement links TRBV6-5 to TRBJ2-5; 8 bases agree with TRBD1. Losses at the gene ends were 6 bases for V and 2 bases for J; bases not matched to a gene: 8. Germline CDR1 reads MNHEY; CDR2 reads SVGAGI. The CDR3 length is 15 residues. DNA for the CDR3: TGTGCCAGCAGCGATCCCAGGGGGCTACAAGAGACCCAGTACTTC. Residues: CASSDPRGLQETQYF.

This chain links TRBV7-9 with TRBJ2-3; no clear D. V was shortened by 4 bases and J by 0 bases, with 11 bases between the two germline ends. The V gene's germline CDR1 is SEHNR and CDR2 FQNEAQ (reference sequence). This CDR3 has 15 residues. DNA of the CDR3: TGTGCCAGCAGCTCAAAGGGCCGAAGCACAGATACGCAGTATTTT. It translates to CASSSKGRSTDTQYF.

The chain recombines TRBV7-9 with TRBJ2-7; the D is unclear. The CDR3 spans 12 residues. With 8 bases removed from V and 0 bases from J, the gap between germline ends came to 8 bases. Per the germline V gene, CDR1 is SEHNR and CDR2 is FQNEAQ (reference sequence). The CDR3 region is CASGRSSYEQYF. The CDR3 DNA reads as TGTGCCAGCGGGCGGAGCTCCTACGAGCAGTACTTC.

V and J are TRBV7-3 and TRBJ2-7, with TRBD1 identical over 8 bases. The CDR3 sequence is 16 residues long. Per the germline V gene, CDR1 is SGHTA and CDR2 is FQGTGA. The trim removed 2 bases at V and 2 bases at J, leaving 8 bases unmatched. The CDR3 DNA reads TGTGCCAGCAGCTTAGATGGGGGGACAGGCGCCTACGAGCAGTACTTC. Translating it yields CASSLDGGTGAYEQYF.

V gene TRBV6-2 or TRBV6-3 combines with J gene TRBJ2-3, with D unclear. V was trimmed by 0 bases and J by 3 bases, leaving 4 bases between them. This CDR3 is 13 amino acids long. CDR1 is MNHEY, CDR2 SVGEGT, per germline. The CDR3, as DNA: TGTGCCAGCAGTTACTCGGGTACAGATACGCAGTATTTT. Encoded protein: CASSYSGTDTQYF.

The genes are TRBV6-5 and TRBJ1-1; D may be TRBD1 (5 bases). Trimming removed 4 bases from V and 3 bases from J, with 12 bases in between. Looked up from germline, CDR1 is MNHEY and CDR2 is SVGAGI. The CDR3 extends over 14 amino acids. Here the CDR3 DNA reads TGTGCCAGCAGTTGGGGACGGTTGGACACTGAAGCTTTCTTT. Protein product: CASSWGRLDTEAFF.

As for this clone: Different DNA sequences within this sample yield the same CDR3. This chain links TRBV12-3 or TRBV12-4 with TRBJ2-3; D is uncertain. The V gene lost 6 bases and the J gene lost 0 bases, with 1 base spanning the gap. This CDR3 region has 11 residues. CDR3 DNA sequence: TGTGCCAGCAGCAGCACAGATACGCAGTATTTT. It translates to CASSSTDTQYF.

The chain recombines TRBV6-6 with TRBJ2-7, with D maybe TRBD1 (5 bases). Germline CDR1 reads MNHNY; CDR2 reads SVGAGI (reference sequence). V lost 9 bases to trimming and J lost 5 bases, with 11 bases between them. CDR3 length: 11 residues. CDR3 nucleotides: TGTGCCAGTTTAGGGGTGGACGAGCAGTACTTC. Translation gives CASLGVDEQYF.

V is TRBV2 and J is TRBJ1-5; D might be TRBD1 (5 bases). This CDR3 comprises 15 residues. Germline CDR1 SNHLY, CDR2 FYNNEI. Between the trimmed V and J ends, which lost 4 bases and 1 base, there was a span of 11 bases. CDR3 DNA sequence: TGTGCCAGCAGTGCACAGGAAACAAGCAATCAGCCCCAGCATTTT. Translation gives CASSAQETSNQPQHF. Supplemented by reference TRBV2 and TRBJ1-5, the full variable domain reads EPEVTQTPSHQVTQMGQEVILRCVPISNHLYFYWYRQILGQKVEFLVSFYNNEISEKSEIFDDQFSVERPDGSNFTLKIRSTKLEDSAMYFCASSAQETSNQPQHFGDGTRLSIL.

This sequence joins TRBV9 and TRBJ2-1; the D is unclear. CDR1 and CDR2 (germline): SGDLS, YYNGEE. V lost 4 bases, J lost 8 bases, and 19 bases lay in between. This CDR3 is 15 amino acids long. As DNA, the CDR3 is TGTGCCAGCAGCCCCAGGACCCAAATATTTTATGAGCAGTTCTTC. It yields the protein CASSPRTQIFYEQFF.

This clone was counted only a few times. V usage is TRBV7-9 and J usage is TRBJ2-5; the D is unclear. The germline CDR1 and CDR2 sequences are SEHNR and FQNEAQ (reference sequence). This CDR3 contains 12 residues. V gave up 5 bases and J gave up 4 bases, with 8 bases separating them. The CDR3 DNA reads TGTGCCAGCAGCCAAACTCGAGAGACCCAGTACTTC. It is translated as CASSQTRETQYF.

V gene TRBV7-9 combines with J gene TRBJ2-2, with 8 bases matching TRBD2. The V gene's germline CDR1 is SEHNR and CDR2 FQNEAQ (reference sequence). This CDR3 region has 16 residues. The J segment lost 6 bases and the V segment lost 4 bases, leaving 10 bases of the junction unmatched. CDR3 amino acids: CASSSHPSGGAGELFF. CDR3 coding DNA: TGTGCCAGCAGCTCGCACCCGAGCGGGGGAGCCGGGGAGCTGTTTTTT.

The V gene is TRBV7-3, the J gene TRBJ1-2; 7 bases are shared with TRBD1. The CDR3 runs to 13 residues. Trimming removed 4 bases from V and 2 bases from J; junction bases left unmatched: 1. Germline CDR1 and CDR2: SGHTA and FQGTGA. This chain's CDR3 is CASSSGQNYGYTF. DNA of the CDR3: TGTGCCAGCAGCTCGGGACAGAACTATGGCTACACCTTC. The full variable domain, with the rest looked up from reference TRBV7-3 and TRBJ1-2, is GAGVSQTPSNKVTEKGKYVELRCDPISGHTALYWYRQSLGQGPEFLIYFQGTGAADDSGLPNDRFFAVRPEGSVSTLKIQRTERGDSAVYLCASSSGQNYGYTFGSGTRLTVV.

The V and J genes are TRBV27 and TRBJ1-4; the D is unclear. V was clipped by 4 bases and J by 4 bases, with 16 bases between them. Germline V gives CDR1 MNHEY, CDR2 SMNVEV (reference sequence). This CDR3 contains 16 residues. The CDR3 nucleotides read TGTGCCAGCAGTTCCCCTGCGGGGAGAGGTAATGAAAAACTGTTTTTT. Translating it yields CASSSPAGRGNEKLFF.

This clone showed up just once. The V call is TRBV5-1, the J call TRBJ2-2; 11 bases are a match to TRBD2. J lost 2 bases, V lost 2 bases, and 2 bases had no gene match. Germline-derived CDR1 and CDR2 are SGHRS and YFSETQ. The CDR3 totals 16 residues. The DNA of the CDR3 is TGCGCCAGCAGCTTAGGGACTAGCGGTAACACCGGGGAGCTGTTTTTT. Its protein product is CASSLGTSGNTGELFF. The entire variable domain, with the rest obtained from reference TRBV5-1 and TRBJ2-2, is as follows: KAGVTQTPRYLIKTRGQQVTLSCSPISGHRSVSWYQQTPGQGLQFLFEYFSETQRNKGNFPGRFSGRQFSNSRSEMNVSTLELGDSALYLCASSLGTSGNTGELFFGEGSRLTVL.

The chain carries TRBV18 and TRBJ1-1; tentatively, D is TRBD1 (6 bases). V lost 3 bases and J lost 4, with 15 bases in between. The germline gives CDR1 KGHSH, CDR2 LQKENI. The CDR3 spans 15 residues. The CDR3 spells CASSPGQGSGTEAFF. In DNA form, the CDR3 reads TGTGCCAGCTCACCGGGGCAGGGGAGCGGCACTGAAGCTTTCTTT.

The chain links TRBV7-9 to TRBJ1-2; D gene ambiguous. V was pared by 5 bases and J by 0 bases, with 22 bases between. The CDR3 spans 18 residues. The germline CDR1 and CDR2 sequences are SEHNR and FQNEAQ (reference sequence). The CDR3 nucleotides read TGTGCCAGCAGCCCGCGACGACCCCGACCACAGCCTAACTATGGCTACACCTTC. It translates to CASSPRRPRPQPNYGYTF. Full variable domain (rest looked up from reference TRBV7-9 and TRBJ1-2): DTGVSQNPRHKITKRGQNVTFRCDPISEHNRLYWYRQTLGQGPEFLTYFQNEAQLEKSRLLSDRFSAERPKGSFSTLEIQRTEQGDSAMYLCASSPRRPRPQPNYGYTFGSGTRLTVV.

CDR3 DNA sequence: TGTGCCAGCAGTAACGACAGGTCTGAAAAACTGTTTTTT. Its translation: CASSNDRSEKLFF. The V gene is TRBV2, the J gene TRBJ1-4, with a weak D call TRBD1 (6 bases). Trimming removed 5 bases from V and 7 bases from J, with 11 bases in between. This CDR3 has 13 amino acids. Germline V lookup: CDR1 SNHLY, CDR2 FYNNEI.

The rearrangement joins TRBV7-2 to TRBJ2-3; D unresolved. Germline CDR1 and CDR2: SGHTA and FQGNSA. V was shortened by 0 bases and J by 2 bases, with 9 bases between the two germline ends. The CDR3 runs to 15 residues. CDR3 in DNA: TGTGCCAGCAGCTTAGCTAACCTGAACACAGATACGCAGTATTTT. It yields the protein CASSLANLNTDTQYF. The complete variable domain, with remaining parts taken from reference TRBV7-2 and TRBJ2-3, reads GAGVSQSPSNKVTEKGKDVELRCDPISGHTALYWYRQSLGQGLEFLIYFQGNSAPDKSGLPSDRFSAERTGGSVSTLTIQRTQQEDSAVYLCASSLANLNTDTQYFGPGTRLTVL.

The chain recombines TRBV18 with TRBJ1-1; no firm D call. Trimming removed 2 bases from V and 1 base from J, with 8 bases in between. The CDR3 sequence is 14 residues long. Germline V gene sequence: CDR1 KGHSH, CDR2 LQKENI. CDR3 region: CASSPVSENTEAFF. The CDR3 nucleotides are TGTGCCAGCTCACCAGTTTCGGAGAACACTGAAGCTTTCTTT.

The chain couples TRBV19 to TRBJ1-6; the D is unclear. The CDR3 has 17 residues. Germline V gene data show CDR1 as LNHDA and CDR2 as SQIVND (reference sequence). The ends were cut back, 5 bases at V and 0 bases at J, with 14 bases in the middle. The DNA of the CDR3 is TGTGCCAGTAGTGCCCCCCGGGAGAGCTCCTATAATTCACCCCTCCACTTT. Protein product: CASSAPRESSYNSPLHF.